The rows below give T cell receptor beta chains drawn from one sample of a study of T cell responses to AZD1222 COVID-19 vaccine. This table comes from immunoSEQ multiplex PCR, and its TCRdb copy is limited to in-frame clones, with some not included. The sample gives fewer than 90,000 clones, around 84% of which show up once; more than 5% is in the top ten. Sample: peripheral blood, taken 28 days after the second AZD1222 dose. The receptors were sampled from an adult who received the AZD1222 COVID-19 vaccine. The CDR3 runs from the conserved cysteine through the conserved F or W. Part of the rows lack a size; the others show once, few, many or a class for expanded clones.

v_call clone_size cdr3_aa
TRBV19 - CASRGWAGDKADTQYF
TRBV2 - CASTRGKRAYSSYEQYF
TRBV5-4 - CASSPPGKSYGYTF
TRBV6-2/TRBV6-3 - CASSYSELAKETQYF
TRBV7-3 - CASSSYSNQPQHF
TRBV5-1 - CASTPLGRGSYEQYF
TRBV2 - CATTGAGPYEQYF
TRBV7-2 - CASSLAGSGNTIYF
TRBV7-9 - CASSLVGLGGYIQYF
TRBV30 - CAWTTGSKLFF
TRBV25-1 - CASSEFGTPETQYF
TRBV5-1 - CASSSGTPSTDTQYF
TRBV6-1 - CASSEGRQRDENEQFF
TRBV7-9 - CASGQSGQPYEQYF
TRBV27 - CASSSSPTGKGNQPQHF
TRBV6-2/TRBV6-3 - CASSWYQNTEAFF
TRBV5-1 - CASRPRGDNEQFF
TRBV18 few CASSSRRASSYNEQFF
TRBV20-1 - CSASRGTYNEQFF
TRBV4-1 - CASSRGLGTAGTEAFF
TRBV5-1 - CASSRFPTGGNTEAFF
TRBV10-2 - CASSESVGQGSDGYTF
TRBV9 few CASSEIPNTEAFF
TRBV2 medium-sized CASSEAVAVTNEKLFF
TRBV21-1 - CASSRGAGELFF
TRBV30 - CAWGRANEQFF
TRBV27 - CASSLLPRTRSPLHF
TRBV19 - CASSPAQGNEQFF
TRBV24-1 - CATGGGKEETQYF
TRBV28 - CASSLPQQGATNEKLFF
TRBV29-1 - CSVSGTGNSYEQYF
TRBV6-5 - CASKTQWGEQYF
TRBV7-9 - CASSLPDRSPYNEQFF
TRBV29-1 - CSVDEPSDLQETQYF
TRBV2 - CASSEDRGPYYGYTF
TRBV9 - CASSVDGTGGSPLHF
TRBV7-9 - CASSFAGVAYEQYF
TRBV19 - CASSPPVGGTGEQYF
TRBV6-2/TRBV6-3 - CASSYSVPAYGYTF
TRBV25-1 - CASSGPGPRNTIYF
TRBV29-1 - CSVEGGDRGMNTEAFF
TRBV19 once CASSSTGVEKLFF